By frequency in the sample, the clone carrying this TCR beta chain is medium-sized. V dropped 4 bases and J dropped 6 bases, with 13 bases sitting between them. The CDR3 has 13 amino acids. The germline V gene encodes CDR1 SGDLS and CDR2 YYNGEE. The data stem from a study of siplizumab effects on memory and regulatory T cells. The protocol was immunoSEQ multiplex PCR, while the TCRdb copy is restricted to in-frame clones and leaves out a portion. The table lists approximately 50,000 clones, over 90% of them singletons, with about 15% in the top ten. Sample: CD8+ T cells sorted from blood. The rearrangement links TRBV9 to TRBJ1-1; the D is unclear. This receptor was obtained from a human donor in good health. CDR3 loop: CASSPGVWAEAFF. The DNA for the CDR3 is TGTGCCAGCAGCCCCGGGGTCTGGGCTGAAGCTTTCTTT. The whole variable domain, filled in from reference TRBV9 and TRBJ1-1, reads DSGVTQTPKHLITATGQRVTLRCSPRSGDLSVYWYQQSLDQGLQFLIQYYNGEERAKGNILERFSAQQFPDLHSELNLSSLELGDSALYFCASSPGVWAEAFFGQGTRLTVV.